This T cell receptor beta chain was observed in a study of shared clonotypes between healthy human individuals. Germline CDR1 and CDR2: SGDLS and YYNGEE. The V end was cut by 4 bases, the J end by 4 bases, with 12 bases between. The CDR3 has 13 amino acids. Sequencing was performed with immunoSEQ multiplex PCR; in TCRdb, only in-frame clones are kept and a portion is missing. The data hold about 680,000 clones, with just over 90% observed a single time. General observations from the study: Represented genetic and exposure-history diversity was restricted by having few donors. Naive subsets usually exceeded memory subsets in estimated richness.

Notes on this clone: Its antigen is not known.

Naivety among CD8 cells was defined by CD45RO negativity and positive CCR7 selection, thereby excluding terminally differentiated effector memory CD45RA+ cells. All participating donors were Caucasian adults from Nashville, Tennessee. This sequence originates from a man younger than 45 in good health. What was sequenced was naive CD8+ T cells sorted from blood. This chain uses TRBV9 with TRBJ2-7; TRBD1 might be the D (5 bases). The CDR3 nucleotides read TGTGCCAGCAGCAATGGACATTTTTACGAGCAGTACTTC. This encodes CASSNGHFYEQYF.